This T cell receptor (beta chain) originates from a study of T cell responses to AZD1222 COVID-19 vaccine. The method was immunoSEQ multiplex PCR; TCRdb's version includes in-frame clones alone and lacks a portion of them. The table has about 100,000 clones, around nine tenths seen once; the top ten hold approximately 15%. Germline V gene data show CDR1 as SGHTA and CDR2 as FQGNSA. V dropped 5 bases and J dropped 4; count of bases not matched to a gene: 10. The CDR3 length is 15 residues. Worth noting for this clone: Antigen: not known.

Study-level points and caveats: Among vaccine-associated CD4 TCRs, coverage spanned spike, with dominance at 160-218 and 743-854. Of the AZD1222 recipients, only 5 or 6 were seropositive at baseline. Most donors were white British, females outnumbered males, and clonal diversity was possibly underestimated.

This TCR was recovered from an adult in good health. This chain links TRBV7-2 with TRBJ2-7, with TRBD1 matching over 8 bases. The sample here was peripheral blood, taken on day 0 of AZD1222 vaccination. The CDR3 bases are TGTGCCAGCAGCCCAGAGTGGACAGGGACGTACGAGCAGTACTTC. It codes for CASSPEWTGTYEQYF.